Following are 24 T cell receptor beta chains from one sample sequenced in a study of T cell responses to AZD1222 COVID-19 vaccine (dated by TCRdb to the early 2020s). The time point label here, explained by the study, means: about 28 days (+/-7) after the second vaccine dose. To prepare the library, the immunoSEQ multiplex PCR assay was applied. TCRdb's version of the immuneACCESS table is confined to in-frame rearrangements and falls short of the full clone set. An unresolved V gene accounts for under half of the shortfall where checked; the remainder is of unknown origin. Within this sample are 150,000 to 250,000 clones, with roughly 92% of them counted one time only. Approximately 1% of the sample rests with the top ten. Here the sequenced sample was peripheral blood, taken 28 days after the second AZD1222 dose. The receptors stem from an adult who received the AZD1222 COVID-19 vaccine.

The chain uses TRBV11-3 and TRBJ2-3, with D possibly being TRBD2 (6 bases). Germline V gene data show CDR1 as SGHNT and CDR2 as YENEEA. V was clipped by 6 bases and J by 7 bases, with 20 bases between them. The CDR3 spans 15 residues. In DNA form, the CDR3 reads TGTGCCAGCAGTTCCGGGGCCGGGACTTACCATACGCAGTATTTT. Amino acids: CASSSGAGTYHTQYF.

V usage is TRBV5-6 and J usage is TRBJ1-2, with TRBD1 identical over 8 bases. This CDR3 is 15 amino acids long. Trimming took 4 bases from V and 0 from J; bases not matched to a gene: 5. Germline loops: CDR1 SGHDT, CDR2 YYEEEE. This CDR3 reads CASSRVDRANYGYTF. DNA for the CDR3: TGTGCCAGCAGCCGGGTGGACAGGGCTAACTATGGCTACACCTTC. Combining the CDR3 with reference TRBV5-6 and TRBJ1-2 gives the whole variable domain DAGVTQSPTHLIKTRGQQVTLRCSPKSGHDTVSWYQQALGQGPQFIFQYYEEEERQRGNFPDRFSGHQFPNYSSELNVNALLLGDSALYLCASSRVDRANYGYTFGSGTRLTVV.

The gene calls are TRBV2 and TRBJ2-7; a weak D match, TRBD2 (6 bases). Germline V CDR1 and CDR2: SNHLY, FYNNEI. The V end was cut by 6 bases, the J end by 3 bases, with 12 bases between. The CDR3 runs 13 residues. This chain's CDR3 is CASRTGTGYEQYF. CDR3 DNA sequence: TGTGCCAGCAGAACCGGGACTGGCTACGAGCAGTACTTC.

The CDR3 here is CASSQPSTDTQYF. For the CDR3, the DNA is TGCGCCAGCAGCCAGCCGAGCACAGATACGCAGTATTTT. The gene calls are TRBV4-1 and TRBJ2-3; D gene unclear. There are 13 residues in the CDR3. V was shortened by 3 bases and J by 0 bases, with 4 bases between the two germline ends. Germline V gives CDR1 MGHRA, CDR2 YSYEKL.

The gene calls are TRBV19 and TRBJ1-5; D gene ambiguous. CDR1 is LNHDA and CDR2 is SQIVND in the germline V gene (reference sequence). The V end lost 4 bases, the J end lost 0 bases, and 10 bases lay between the germline ends. The CDR3 consists of 15 residues. The CDR3 nucleotides read TGTGCCAGTAGTAGGGAAAATTATAGCAATCAGCCCCAGCATTTT. Amino acids: CASSRENYSNQPQHF.

The chain combines TRBV2 with TRBJ1-1; D is perhaps TRBD1 (5 bases). Trimming cost V 7 bases and J 7 bases, with 13 bases left between them. CDR1 SNHLY and CDR2 FYNNEI come from the germline V gene. This CDR3 region has 12 residues. The CDR3 DNA sequence: TGTGCCAGCATTGGGCAGGGTGATGAAGCTTTCTTT. It translates to CASIGQGDEAFF.

The chain recombines TRBV5-1 with TRBJ1-1; D remains unclear. Germline CDR1 is SGHRS and CDR2 is YFSETQ. The CDR3 is 13 amino acids. V was trimmed by 5 bases and J by 1 base, leaving 9 bases between them. CDR3 in DNA: TGCGCCAGCAGTGGCCAGGAGAACACTGAAGCTTTCTTT. This codes for CASSGQENTEAFF.

The chain has TRBV27 and TRBJ1-2; no firm D call. Germline values: CDR1 MNHEY, CDR2 SMNVEV (reference sequence). The V gene lost 0 bases and the J gene lost 11 bases, with 13 bases spanning the gap. This CDR3 is built from 13 residues. The CDR3 is CASSLSQGSGYTF. The CDR3 coding sequence is TGTGCCAGCAGTTTATCCCAAGGCTCGGGGTACACCTTC.

The V gene is TRBV5-8, the J gene TRBJ2-7; D remains ambiguous. V lost 0 bases, J lost 2 bases, and 9 bases lay in between. Germline CDR1 and CDR2: SGHTS and YDEGEE. This CDR3 spans 14 amino acids. The CDR3 DNA follows: TGTGCCAGCAGCTTGGCGGTCCAGACCTACGAGCAGTACTTC. Protein sequence: CASSLAVQTYEQYF.

The V call is TRBV3-1 (or the pseudogene TRBV3-2), the J call TRBJ1-4, with a tentative D call TRBD1 (5 bases). V was pared by 0 bases and J by 8 bases, with 13 bases between. The CDR3 covers 15 residues. The germline gives CDR1 LGHDT, CDR2 YNNKEL (reference sequence). The CDR3 sequence: CASSQDGGKGEKLFF. The CDR3 coding sequence is TGTGCCAGCAGCCAAGATGGAGGGAAGGGGGAAAAACTGTTTTTT.

V usage is TRBV4-1 and J usage is TRBJ2-7; D possibly corresponds to TRBD2 (5 bases). Germline CDR1 MGHRA, CDR2 YSYEKL. Trimming removed 4 bases at V and 6 bases at J, with 10 bases between. The CDR3 spans 12 residues. CDR3 bases: TGCGCCAGCAGCCCGGGATACTCCGAGCAGTACTTC. The encoded protein is CASSPGYSEQYF.

This chain connects TRBV6-5 to TRBJ1-2; 9 bases align to TRBD1. Losses at the gene ends were 2 bases for V and 7 bases for J; bases not matched to a gene: 2. Germline CDR1 is MNHEY and CDR2 is SVGAGI. The CDR3 spans 13 residues. For the CDR3, the DNA is TGTGCCAGCAGTTACGGGACAGGGTCTGGCTACACCTTC. This sequence encodes CASSYGTGSGYTF.

The rearrangement links TRBV3-1 (or the pseudogene TRBV3-2) to TRBJ2-2; possibly TRBD1 or TRBD2 for D (5 bases each). The CDR3 has 19 residues. Trimming took off 0 bases at V and 0 bases at J, with 17 bases between the two ends. The germline CDR1 and CDR2 sequences are LGHDT and YNNKEL (reference sequence). The CDR3 DNA is TGTGCCAGCAGCCAAGACGTCAGGGACGACCCCGCGAACACCGGGGAGCTGTTTTTT. Its protein product is CASSQDVRDDPANTGELFF.

The chain recombines TRBV18 with TRBJ2-3, with 8 nucleotides matching TRBD2. The length of the CDR3 is 16 residues. J lost 4 bases, V lost 3 bases, and 9 bases had no gene match. Germline CDR1 reads KGHSH; CDR2 reads LQKENI. CDR3 residues: CASSPFSGGMADTQYF. The CDR3 coding sequence is TGTGCCAGCTCACCCTTTTCGGGGGGGATGGCAGATACGCAGTATTTT.

The chain couples TRBV4-2 to TRBJ1-1; the D is unclear. This CDR3 has 14 residues. V lost 0 bases and J 0 bases, leaving 5 bases between the germline ends. Germline values: CDR1 LGHNA, CDR2 YNFKEQ. The CDR3 DNA reads TGTGCCAGCAGCCAAGACAGCATGAACACTGAAGCTTTCTTT. This sequence encodes CASSQDSMNTEAFF.

This chain links TRBV6-2 or TRBV6-3 with TRBJ2-1; no definite D call. V was shortened by 0 bases and J by 6 bases, with 12 bases between the two germline ends. The CDR3 spans 15 residues. CDR1 MNHEY and CDR2 SVGEGT come from the germline V gene. DNA for the CDR3: TGTGCCAGCAGTTACTCGGAAAACAGTCTCAATGAGCAGTTCTTC. It is translated as CASSYSENSLNEQFF.

This chain joins TRBV12-3 or TRBV12-4 and TRBJ2-3; the D gene is possibly TRBD2 (6 bases). This CDR3 comprises 13 residues. V gave up 7 bases and J gave up 2 bases, with 10 bases separating them. The CDR3 spells CASKREITDTQYF. The DNA for the CDR3 is TGTGCCAGCAAACGGGAGATCACAGATACGCAGTATTTT.

The rearrangement links TRBV7-2 to TRBJ2-7; 9 bases line up with TRBD2. In germline, CDR1 is SGHTA, CDR2 FQGNSA. The CDR3 runs to 15 residues. V shed 1 base, J shed 1 base, and the junction held 2 bases outside the gene matches. CDR3 DNA: TGTGCCAGCAGCTTAGGGGGACTAGCTTCCTACGAGCAGTACTTC. Its translation is CASSLGGLASYEQYF.

The chain employs TRBV10-1 and TRBJ1-3, with TRBD1 matching over 7 bases. There are 16 residues in the CDR3. CDR1 WNHNN and CDR2 SYGVQD come from the germline V gene (reference sequence). The V segment lost 6 bases and the J segment 0 bases; nucleotides outside the gene matches: 8. The CDR3 protein is CASSAGTAGSGNTIYF. In DNA, the CDR3 is TGCGCCAGCAGCGCCGGGACAGCGGGCTCTGGAAACACCATATATTTT.

This chain connects TRBV9 to TRBJ2-3, with 7 bases matching TRBD2. Trimming at V came to 0 bases and at J to 2 bases, leaving 3 bases not matched to a gene. This CDR3 spans 15 amino acids. Germline V gives CDR1 SGDLS, CDR2 YYNGEE. The CDR3: CASSVESGVTDTQYF. In DNA form, the CDR3 reads TGTGCCAGCAGCGTAGAAAGCGGGGTCACAGATACGCAGTATTTT. The full variable domain, with the rest looked up from reference TRBV9 and TRBJ2-3, is DSGVTQTPKHLITATGQRVTLRCSPRSGDLSVYWYQQSLDQGLQFLIQYYNGEERAKGNILERFSAQQFPDLHSELNLSSLELGDSALYFCASSVESGVTDTQYFGPGTRLTVL.

The chain couples TRBV6-1 to TRBJ1-1; D gene unclear. The germline gives CDR1 MNHNS, CDR2 SASEGT. V lost 3 bases, J lost 4 bases, and 15 bases lay in between. The CDR3 is made up of 15 amino acids. The CDR3 sequence: CASSDLVHPPTEAFF. CDR3 coding DNA: TGTGCCAGCAGTGATCTTGTACATCCCCCCACTGAAGCTTTCTTT.

V gene TRBV7-9 combines with J gene TRBJ2-3; 8 bases line up with TRBD2. The CDR3 sequence is 14 residues long. After removal of 6 bases from V and 2 bases from J, the junction contained 4 bases not matched to a gene. Germline V CDR1 and CDR2: SEHNR, FQNEAQ (reference sequence). This CDR3 is CASSSGGITDTQYF. CDR3 bases: TGTGCCAGCAGTTCGGGGGGGATCACAGATACGCAGTATTTT.

The V and J genes are TRBV24-1 and TRBJ2-1; tentative D call: TRBD1 (6 bases). The CDR3 has 13 residues. Trimming cost V 0 bases and J 8 bases, with 7 bases left between them. Germline assignment: CDR1 KGHDR and CDR2 SFDVKD. CDR3 sequence: CATSDLHRDEQFF. CDR3 DNA: TGTGCCACCAGTGATTTGCACAGGGATGAGCAGTTCTTC.

The chain is built from TRBV29-1 and TRBJ2-3; D uncertain. Germline-derived CDR1 and CDR2 are SQVTM and ANQGSEA. With 6 bases removed from V and 5 bases from J, the gap between germline ends came to 9 bases. This CDR3 has 11 amino acids. The CDR3 DNA reads TGCAGCGTGGTCTCTGGAGATACGCAGTATTTT. Translation gives CSVVSGDTQYF.